The rows below give T cell receptor beta chains drawn from one sample of a study of blood T cell repertoires in COVID-19. TCRdb's table, derived via immunoSEQ multiplex PCR, lists solely in-frame clones and lacks some. In the table there are 130,000 or so clones, roughly 79% of which are singletons. Sequencing was done on a sample of peripheral blood. These TCRs come from a woman aged 55-70 years with active or convalescent COVID-19. CDR3s include the opening cysteine and the closing phenylalanine or tryptophan. D genes are given only for firm matches. A row's size may be missing; if present it is once, few, many or a size class.

V	J	size	D	DNA	CDR3
TRBV5-1	TRBJ1-1	.	.	TGCGCCAGCAGGCTGGGTGGGGGGATCCGCACTGAAGCTTTCTTT	CASRLGGGIRTEAFF
TRBV19	TRBJ2-3	.	TRBD2	TGTGCCAGTAGTCCCGGGACTAGGAAAACTTCCACAGATACGCAGTATTTT	CASSPGTRKTSTDTQYF
TRBV5-1	TRBJ1-1	once	.	TGCGCCAGCAGTAGGGAGTTGAACACTGAAGCTTTCTTT	CASSRELNTEAFF
TRBV7-6	TRBJ2-7	.	TRBD1	TGTGCCAGCAGTATAATTCCGGGACAGGGATACGAGCAGTACTTC	CASSIIPGQGYEQYF
TRBV24-1	TRBJ1-2	few	.	TGTGCCACCAGTGATTTGCACAGGAATGACTACACCTTC	CATSDLHRNDYTF
TRBV15	TRBJ1-1	.	.	TGTGCCACCAGCAGAGAAGCGGGTTCTGAAGCTTTCTTT	CATSREAGSEAFF
TRBV5-1	TRBJ2-7	.	TRBD1	TGCGCCAGCAGCTTCGGGGCAGGGGGTTCGGGCGAGCAGTACTTC	CASSFGAGGSGEQYF
TRBV7-2	TRBJ2-1	.	TRBD2	TGTGCCATCTCGACTAGCGGGGGGAATGAGCAGTTCTTC	CAISTSGGNEQFF
TRBV24-1	TRBJ2-2	.	.	TGTGCCACCTTTGGGGGGACCACCGGGGAGCTGTTTTTT	CATFGGTTGELFF
TRBV5-1	TRBJ2-5	once	TRBD2	TGCGCCAGCAGCTTGACCGGCGGGGGGACGTACCAAGAGACCCAGTACTTC	CASSLTGGGTYQETQYF
TRBV7-9	TRBJ1-2	.	.	TGTGCCAGCAGCTTAGATCTCGGCGCGGGATCTGGCTACACCTTC	CASSLDLGAGSGYTF
TRBV7-8	TRBJ2-5	.	TRBD1	TGTGCCAGCAGCATACGACAGGGGCGGGGAGAGACCCAGTACTTC	CASSIRQGRGETQYF
TRBV29-1	TRBJ2-3	.	.	TGCAGCGCAAATGGACTCACTAGCACAGATACGCAGTATTTT	CSANGLTSTDTQYF
TRBV7-2	TRBJ2-5	few	TRBD2	TGTGCCAGCAGGCTCGTCACTAGCGGGGGGTCCGGGACCCAGTACTTC	CASRLVTSGGSGTQYF
TRBV19	TRBJ1-2	.	TRBD1	TGTGCCAGTAGGACCGGACAGGAAGGTGGCTACACCTTC	CASRTGQEGGYTF
TRBV5-1	TRBJ1-4	few	.	TGCGCCAGCAGCTTGGATGGCCAGACAGATAATGAAAAACTGTTTTTT	CASSLDGQTDNEKLFF
TRBV4-2	TRBJ2-3	.	TRBD2	TGTGCCAGCAGCCAAGATCTTTCAGGACTAGCGGCAGGGGATACGCAGTATTTT	CASSQDLSGLAAGDTQYF
TRBV5-1	TRBJ2-7	.	TRBD2	TGCGCCAGCAGCTTAGCTAGCGGGAGCTCCTACGAGCAGTACTTC	CASSLASGSSYEQYF
TRBV5-1	TRBJ2-5	.	TRBD2	TGCGCCAGCAGCATCGAGCGGGGACAAGAGACCCAGTACTTC	CASSIERGQETQYF
TRBV15	TRBJ2-3	.	TRBD2	TGTGCCACCAGCAGGAAAAGCGGGAGGGGGGAAGATACGCAGTATTTT	CATSRKSGRGEDTQYF
TRBV7-2	TRBJ1-2	.	.	TGTGCCAGCAGCTTAGTCCTTGGGGGAGGGCGAGGCTACACCTTC	CASSLVLGGGRGYTF
TRBV3-1/TRBV3-2	TRBJ2-1	.	TRBD2	TGTGCCAGCAAACCCGGGACTAGCGGGGGGGCCAGATACAATGAGCAGTTCTTC	CASKPGTSGGARYNEQFF
TRBV5-6	TRBJ1-5	.	.	TGTGCCAGCAGTCCGTCCACGGGGAATCAGCCCCAGCATTTT	CASSPSTGNQPQHF
TRBV19	TRBJ1-1	.	.	TGTGCCAGTAGTATTGATGGAGACGAAGCTTTCTTT	CASSIDGDEAFF
TRBV7-2	TRBJ1-5	.	TRBD1	TGTGCCAGCAGCGTGGGACAGGGCGGCAATCAGCCCCAGCATTTT	CASSVGQGGNQPQHF
TRBV29-1	TRBJ2-1	few	TRBD1	TGCAGCGTTGAGGGACAGGGAGTCAATGAGCAGTTCTTC	CSVEGQGVNEQFF
TRBV5-6	TRBJ1-3	.	TRBD1	TGTGCCAGCAGCTTGTTCGGGACAGAATACTCTGGAAACACCATATATTTT	CASSLFGTEYSGNTIYF
TRBV3-1/TRBV3-2	TRBJ2-3	.	TRBD2	TGTGCCAGCAGCCAGGGTAGCGGGGGGGCCCCAGATACGCAGTATTTT	CASSQGSGGAPDTQYF
TRBV3-1/TRBV3-2	TRBJ1-2	.	.	TGTGCCAGCAGCCAAGCAGCGACGGATGGTTATGGCTACACCTTC	CASSQAATDGYGYTF
TRBV5-5	TRBJ1-2	.	TRBD1	TGTGCCAGCAGCTGGGACAGTACGGGCTACACCTTC	CASSWDSTGYTF
TRBV6-1	TRBJ1-5	.	TRBD1	TGTGCCAGCAGTGACCTAGGGGGCGGTCAGCCCCAGCATTTT	CASSDLGGGQPQHF
TRBV11-3	TRBJ1-1	.	TRBD1	TGTGCCAGCAGCCGGGACAGGGTCGCGACTGAAGCTTTCTTT	CASSRDRVATEAFF
TRBV15	TRBJ2-5	.	.	TGTGCCACCAGCAGAGATGGAGAGTACCAAGAGACCCAGTACTTC	CATSRDGEYQETQYF
TRBV30	TRBJ1-2	.	.	TGTGCCTGGAGTGTAGAAGCGGATGGTGGCTACACCTTC	CAWSVEADGGYTF